This TCR beta chain was captured in a study of cytomegalovirus exposure and HLA in healthy donors. Study-level points and caveats: It was only CMV serostatus that was available as immune exposure information. It was shown in a later analysis that HLA-associated TCR beta chains were more clonally expanded than other, equally common chains.

V was clipped by 4 bases and J by 7 bases; unmatched bases: 8. CDR3 size: 14 residues. CDR1 GTSNPN and CDR2 SVGIG come from the germline V gene (reference sequence). The table lists this clone with a few counts. Its antigen remains unknown. The PCR contained 60 Vbeta and 13 Jbeta primers. TCRdb keeps only in-frame clones here, not all; method: immunoSEQ multiplex PCR. The sample lists roughly 70,000 clones, around 77% occurring once. This receptor was taken from a man aged 45 to 65 in good health and CMV-seronegative. The sequenced material came from PBMCs. V usage is TRBV30 and J usage is TRBJ2-4, with TRBD2 matching over 9 bases. Here the CDR3 reads CAWTLAGARNIQYF. The CDR3, as DNA: TGTGCCTGGACCTTAGCGGGAGCTAGGAACATTCAGTACTTC.